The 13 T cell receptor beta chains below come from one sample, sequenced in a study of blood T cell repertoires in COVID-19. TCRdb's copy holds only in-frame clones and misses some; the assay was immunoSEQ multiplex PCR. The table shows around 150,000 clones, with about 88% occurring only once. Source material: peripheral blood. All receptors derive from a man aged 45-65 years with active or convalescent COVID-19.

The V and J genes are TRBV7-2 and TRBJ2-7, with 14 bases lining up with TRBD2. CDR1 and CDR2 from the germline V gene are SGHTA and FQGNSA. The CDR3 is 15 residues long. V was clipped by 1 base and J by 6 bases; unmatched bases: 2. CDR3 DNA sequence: TGTGCCAGCAGCTTAGGACTAGCGGGAGGGCTCGAGCAGTACTTC. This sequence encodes CASSLGLAGGLEQYF.

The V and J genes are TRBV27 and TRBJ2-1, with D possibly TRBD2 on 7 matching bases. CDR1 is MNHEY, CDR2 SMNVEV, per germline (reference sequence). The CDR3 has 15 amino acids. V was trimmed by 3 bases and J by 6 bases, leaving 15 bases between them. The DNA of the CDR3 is TGTGCCAGCAGTTTGAGGGGGGGATCTTCCAATGAGCAGTTCTTC. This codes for CASSLRGGSSNEQFF.

This CDR3 reads CASSANRGSPLHF. CDR3 sequence (DNA): TGTGCCAGCAGCGCTAACAGGGGTTCACCCCTCCACTTT. The chain couples TRBV13 to TRBJ1-6; 7 bases agree with TRBD1. The CDR3 is 13 amino acids. The V gene end was trimmed by 5 bases and the J gene end by 9 bases; junction bases not matched to a gene: 4. Germline V gene lookup returns CDR1 PRHDT and CDR2 FYEKMQ (reference sequence).

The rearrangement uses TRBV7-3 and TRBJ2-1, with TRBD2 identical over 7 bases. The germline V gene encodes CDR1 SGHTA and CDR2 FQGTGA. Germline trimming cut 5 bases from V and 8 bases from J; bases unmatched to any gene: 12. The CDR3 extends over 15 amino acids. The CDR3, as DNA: TGTGCCAGCAGCCCCGGGACGGGAGGCTCCGATGAGCAGTTCTTC. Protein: CASSPGTGGSDEQFF.

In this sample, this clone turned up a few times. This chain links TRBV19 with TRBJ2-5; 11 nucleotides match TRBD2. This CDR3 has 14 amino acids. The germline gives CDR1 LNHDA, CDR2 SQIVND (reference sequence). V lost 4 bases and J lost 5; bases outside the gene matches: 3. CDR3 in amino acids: CASSTSGRRETQYF. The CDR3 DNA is TGTGCCAGTAGTACTAGCGGGAGGAGGGAGACCCAGTACTTC.

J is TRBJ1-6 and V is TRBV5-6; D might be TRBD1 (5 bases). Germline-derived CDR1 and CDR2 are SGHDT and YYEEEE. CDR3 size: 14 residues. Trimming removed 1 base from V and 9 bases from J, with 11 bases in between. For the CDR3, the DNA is TGTGCCAGCAGCTTGATAGACAGACTTTCACCCCTCCACTTT. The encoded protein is CASSLIDRLSPLHF.

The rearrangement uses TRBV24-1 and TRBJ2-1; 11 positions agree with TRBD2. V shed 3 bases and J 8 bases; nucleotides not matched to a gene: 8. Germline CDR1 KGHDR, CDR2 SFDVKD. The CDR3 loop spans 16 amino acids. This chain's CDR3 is CATSDPLAGGFDEQFF. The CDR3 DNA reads TGTGCCACCAGTGATCCTCTAGCGGGAGGATTTGATGAGCAGTTCTTC.

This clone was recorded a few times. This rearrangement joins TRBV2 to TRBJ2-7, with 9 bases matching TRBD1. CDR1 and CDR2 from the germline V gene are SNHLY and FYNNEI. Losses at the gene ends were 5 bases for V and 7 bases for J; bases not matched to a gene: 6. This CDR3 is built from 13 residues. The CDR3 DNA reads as TGTGCCAGCAGTTTACAGGGGGCTGGAGAGCAGTACTTC. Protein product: CASSLQGAGEQYF.

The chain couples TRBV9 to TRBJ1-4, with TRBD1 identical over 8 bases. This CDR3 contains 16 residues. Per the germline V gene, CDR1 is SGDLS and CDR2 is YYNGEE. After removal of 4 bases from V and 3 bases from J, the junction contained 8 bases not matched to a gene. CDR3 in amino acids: CASSTGQGSANEKLFF. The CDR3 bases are TGTGCCAGCAGCACTGGACAGGGCTCCGCTAATGAAAAACTGTTTTTT.

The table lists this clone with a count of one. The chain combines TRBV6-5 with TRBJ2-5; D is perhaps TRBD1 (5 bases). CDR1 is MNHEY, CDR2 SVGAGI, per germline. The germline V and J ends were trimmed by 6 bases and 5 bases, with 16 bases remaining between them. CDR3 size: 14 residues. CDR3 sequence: CASRTVGAGETQYF. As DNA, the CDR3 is TGTGCCAGCAGGACGGTAGGGGCTGGGGAGACCCAGTACTTC.

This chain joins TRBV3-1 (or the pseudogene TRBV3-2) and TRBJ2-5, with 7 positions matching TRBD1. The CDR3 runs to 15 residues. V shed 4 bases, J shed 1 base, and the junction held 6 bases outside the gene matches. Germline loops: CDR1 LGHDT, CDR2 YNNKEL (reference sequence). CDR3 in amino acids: CASSLLGTVQETQYF. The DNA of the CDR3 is TGTGCCAGCAGCCTACTCGGGACAGTCCAAGAGACCCAGTACTTC.

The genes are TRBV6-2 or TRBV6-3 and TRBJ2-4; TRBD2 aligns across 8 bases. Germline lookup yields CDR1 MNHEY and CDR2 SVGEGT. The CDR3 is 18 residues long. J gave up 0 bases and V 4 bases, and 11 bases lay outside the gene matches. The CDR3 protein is CASSSPRTSGLAKNIQYF. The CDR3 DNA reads TGTGCCAGCAGTTCGCCACGTACTAGCGGACTAGCCAAAAACATTCAGTACTTC.

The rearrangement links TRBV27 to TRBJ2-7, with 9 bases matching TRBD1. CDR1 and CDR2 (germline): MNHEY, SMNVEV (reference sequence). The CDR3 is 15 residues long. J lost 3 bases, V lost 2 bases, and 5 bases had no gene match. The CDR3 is CASSLTWTGVYEQYF. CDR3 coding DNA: TGTGCCAGCAGTTTAACTTGGACAGGGGTCTACGAGCAGTACTTC.